This T cell receptor (beta chain) stems from a study of T cells in Graves' hyperthyroidism and ophthalmopathy. Regions amplified from RNA transcripts were the TCR beta CDR3 regions. With the HTBI primer set, the TCR CDR3 went through a first round of RT-PCR. TCRdb re-derived calls from the multiplex PCR reads in MiXCR, one entry per CDR3 protein. The profile shows about 690,000 distinct CDR3 sequences, roughly 17% of them singletons. The CDR3 runs to 14 residues. CDR1 is KGHSH and CDR2 is LQKENI in the germline V gene. A note on this clonotype: Sequence at one end of the junction differs from germline and may be a read error.

V gene TRBV18 combines with J gene TRBJ1-2; a weak D match, TRBD1 (5 bases). Sequenced input: blood. The receptor was isolated from a man between 45 and 60 years old with Graves' hyperthyroidism. CDR3 in amino acids: CAGSPRDDPRRNTF. In nucleotides, the CDR3 is TGTGCCGGCTCACCACGGGACGACCCTAGAAGGAACACCTTC. The complete variable domain, with remaining parts taken from reference TRBV18 and TRBJ1-2, reads NAGVMQNPRHLVRRRGQEARLRCSPMKGHSHVYWYRQLPEEGLKFMVYLQKENIIDESGMPKERFSAEFPKEGPSILRIQQVVRGDSAAYFCAGSPRDDPRRNTFGSGTRLTVV.